These 15 T cell receptor beta chains came from one sample sequenced in a study of response to subunit inactivated influenza vaccine. TCRdb redid the calling of the RT-PCR reads with MiXCR, one entry per CDR3 protein. The table lists 450,000 to 600,000 distinct CDR3 sequences, about 15% of them singletons, with 2.5% to 3.5% in the top ten. Sample: CD4+ T cells sorted from PBMCs, taken 23 to 25 months after vaccination. These receptors all stem from a man between 50 and 75 years old who received an inactivated influenza vaccine.

This clonotype was observed a handful of times. The chain combines TRBV28 with TRBJ2-7, with no clear D. Trimming took off 4 bases at V and 4 bases at J, with 14 bases between the two ends. The CDR3 covers 14 residues. Germline loops: CDR1 MDHEN, CDR2 SYDVKM. The CDR3: CASSSPSTRYEQYF. The CDR3 nucleotides read TGTGCCAGCAGTTCACCCAGCACCCGGTACGAGCAGTACTTC.

The chain uses TRBV20-1 and TRBJ1-2; D unresolved. V was trimmed by 0 bases and J by 7 bases, leaving 15 bases between them. CDR1 DFQATT and CDR2 SNEGSKA come from the germline V gene (reference sequence). There are 14 residues in the CDR3. In DNA, the CDR3 is TGCAGTGCTAGAGATCGGAACAGTCGAAGTGGCTACACCTTC. As protein: CSARDRNSRSGYTF.

CDR3 nucleotides: TGTGCCACCAGTGATTTGGGAGGAGCGGAGGCGCCCTATTCCTACAATGAGCAGTTCTTC. This encodes CATSDLGGAEAPYSYNEQFF. The chain recombines TRBV24-1 with TRBJ2-1; D may be TRBD2 (5 bases). Trimming stripped 0 bases from V and 1 base from J, with 21 bases between. The CDR3 has 20 residues. In germline, CDR1 is KGHDR, CDR2 SFDVKD.

This clonotype was counted between two and nine times. The V gene is TRBV6-5, the J gene TRBJ1-1; D is unresolved. The CDR3 spans 14 residues. Trimming cost V 2 bases and J 4 bases, with 11 bases left between them. Germline assignment: CDR1 MNHEY and CDR2 SVGAGI. Here the CDR3 reads CASSYAVLGTEAFF. CDR3 bases: TGTGCCAGCAGTTACGCGGTATTAGGCACTGAAGCTTTCTTT.

There are many counts of this clonotype. This chain links TRBV20-1 with TRBJ2-5; D gene unclear. CDR3 length: 10 amino acids. CDR1 is DFQATT and CDR2 is SNEGSKA in the germline V gene (reference sequence). In nucleotides, the CDR3 is TGCAGACCCCTTTTTGAGACCCAGTACTTC. Its translation: CRPLFETQYF.

In its sample, this clonotype was seen a few times. The gene calls are TRBV29-1 and TRBJ2-1; TRBD2 agrees at 8 bases. Germline V gene lookup returns CDR1 SQVTM and CDR2 ANQGSEA. The CDR3 length is 16 residues. Trimming removed 2 bases from V and 0 bases from J; junction bases left unmatched: 6. CDR3 coding DNA: TGCAGCGTTGAAAACTTAGCGGGGAGCTCCTACAATGAGCAGTTCTTC. Its protein is CSVENLAGSSYNEQFF.

This clonotype was seen more than once but under ten times. The chain joins TRBV20-1 to TRBJ1-1; D might be TRBD1 (5 bases). This CDR3 has 14 amino acids. Germline values: CDR1 DFQATT, CDR2 SNEGSKA (reference sequence). Trimming removed 6 bases from V and 0 bases from J, with 14 bases in between. DNA for the CDR3: TGCAGTGCCCGAATAGGGGCACTGAACACTGAAGCTTTCTTT. It encodes CSARIGALNTEAFF.

CDR3 sequence reads: CASSYSPETGELFF. CDR3 coding DNA: TGTGCCAGCAGTTATTCCCCGGAAACCGGGGAGCTGTTTTTT. This chain uses TRBV6-5 with TRBJ2-2; the D is unclear. This CDR3 spans 14 amino acids. Germline-derived CDR1 and CDR2 are MNHEY and SVGAGI. V shed 3 bases and J shed 5 bases, with 10 bases lying between them.

The V and J genes are TRBV24-1 and TRBJ2-3, with D perhaps matching TRBD2 (6 bases). This CDR3 is built from 16 residues. The V gene's germline CDR1 is KGHDR and CDR2 SFDVKD. Trimming shortened V by 7 bases and J by 4 bases, and 20 bases separated the two germline ends. The CDR3 bases are TGTGCCACCAGGGAGGGTATCGCGGGGCGTGCAGATACGCAGTATTTT. Its protein is CATREGIAGRADTQYF.

The V and J genes are TRBV4-1 and TRBJ1-2; 7 positions agree with TRBD1. Germline trimming cut 4 bases from V and 4 bases from J; bases unmatched to any gene: 21. Germline V CDR1 and CDR2: MGHRA, YSYEKL. The CDR3 runs to 19 residues. CDR3 loop: CASSRETGSGSSIFYGYTF. DNA of the CDR3: TGCGCCAGCAGCCGAGAGACAGGGTCGGGGAGCAGTATATTCTATGGCTACACCTTC.

The chain uses TRBV4-2 and TRBJ2-7; 8 nucleotides match TRBD2. Germline V gene data show CDR1 as LGHNA and CDR2 as YNFKEQ. The trim removed 0 bases at V and 2 bases at J, leaving 3 bases unmatched. The CDR3 covers 15 residues. The CDR3 reads CASSQEAGRAYEQYF. The CDR3 DNA is TGTGCCAGCAGCCAAGAGGCCGGGAGGGCCTACGAGCAGTACTTC.

This clonotype showed up just a few times. The J gene is TRBJ2-1, the V gene TRBV10-3; TRBD1 agrees at 7 bases. Germline V gives CDR1 ENHRY, CDR2 SYGVKD. This CDR3 comprises 15 residues. V dropped 0 bases and J dropped 9; count of bases not matched to a gene: 8. For the CDR3, the DNA is TGTGCCATCAGTGAGTCTGGACAGGATGCCCCTGAGCAGTTCTTC. Protein product: CAISESGQDAPEQFF.

This clonotype turned up a few times. The chain combines TRBV7-9 with TRBJ2-3; either TRBD1 or TRBD2 may fit D (6 bases each). Germline lookup yields CDR1 SEHNR and CDR2 FQNEAQ (reference sequence). Trimming cost V 2 bases and J 3 bases, with 9 bases left between them. The CDR3 sequence is 14 residues long. This chain's CDR3 is CASSLRGETDTQYF. The CDR3 DNA reads TGTGCCAGCAGCTTAAGGGGGGAAACAGATACGCAGTATTTT.

This clonotype occurred many times. The chain is built from TRBV7-2 and TRBJ1-6; the D is unclear. Looked up from germline, CDR1 is SGHTA and CDR2 is FQGNSA. The V gene lost 7 bases and the J gene lost 7 bases, with 14 bases spanning the gap. This CDR3 contains 14 residues. The CDR3 reads CASNVSGGNSPLHF. CDR3 bases: TGTGCCAGCAACGTCAGCGGAGGGAATTCACCCCTCCACTTT.

In regard to this clonotype: One base away lies a much larger clone, so this may be a sequencing read error. This chain joins TRBV4-1 and TRBJ2-3; 9 positions match TRBD1. CDR1 is MGHRA, CDR2 YSYEKL, per germline. V lost 4 bases, J lost 9 bases, and 11 bases stayed unmatched. The CDR3 has 15 amino acids. DNA of the CDR3: TGCGCCAGCAGCCGACCCGGGACAGGGCTAGAAACGCAGTATTTT. This encodes CASSRPGTGLETQYF.